This entry describes one TCR beta chain. Its target is unknown. This sample stems from a study of T cell responses to AZD1222 COVID-19 vaccine. Turning to the study itself: Pooled together were second doses at about 4 or about 12 weeks. Broader study findings: It should be noted that donors were predominantly white British and more often female, and clonal diversity was possibly underestimated. Close to half of spike-specific TCRs reportedly recognize unmutated variant regions. Seropositive status at baseline applied to only five or six AZD1222 recipients.

The repertoire was sequenced with immunoSEQ multiplex PCR; TCRdb's copy has only in-frame clones and lacks some. The repertoire holds 120,000 or so clones, with approximately 88% as singletons. The V end lost 6 bases, the J end lost 5 bases, and 17 bases lay between the germline ends. Germline CDR1 SQVTM, CDR2 ANQGSEA. The CDR3 is made up of 13 amino acids. This TCR was sampled from an adult in good health. The material was peripheral blood, obtained on day 0 of AZD1222 vaccination. The gene calls are TRBV29-1 and TRBJ2-7, with a weak D call TRBD1 (5 bases). The CDR3 here is CSVLREQANEQYF. In nucleotides, the CDR3 is TGCAGCGTGCTAAGGGAACAGGCCAACGAGCAGTACTTC.